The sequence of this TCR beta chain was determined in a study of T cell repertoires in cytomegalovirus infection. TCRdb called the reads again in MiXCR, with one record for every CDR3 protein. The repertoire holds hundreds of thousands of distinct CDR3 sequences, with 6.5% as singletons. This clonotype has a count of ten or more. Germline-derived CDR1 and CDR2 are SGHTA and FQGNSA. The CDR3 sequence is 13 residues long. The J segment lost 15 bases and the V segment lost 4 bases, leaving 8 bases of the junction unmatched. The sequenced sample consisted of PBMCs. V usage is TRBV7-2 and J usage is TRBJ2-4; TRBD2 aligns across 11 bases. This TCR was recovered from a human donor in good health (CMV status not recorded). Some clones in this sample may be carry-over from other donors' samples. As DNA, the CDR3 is TGTGCCAGCAGCTCAGGACTAGCGGGTGGCCGGTACTTC. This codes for CASSSGLAGGRYF.